This TCR beta chain was identified in a study of CD8 T cells in ankylosing spondylitis. The study, taken as a whole, reports: Seemingly characteristic of ankylosing spondylitis blood was a TCR beta motif consisting of eight highly homologous variants. There were earlier reports of some motif variants in reactive arthritis synovial fluid and blood. Disease-linked clones had a CD8+ phenotype and relatively low frequency in peripheral blood.

This clonotype occurred a few times. Its specificity is not known. This CDR3 region has 16 residues. CDR1 and CDR2 from the germline V gene are LNHDA and SQIVND (reference sequence). Trimming took 5 bases from V and 5 from J; bases not matched to a gene: 15. It was by quantitative 5'-RACE with molecular barcodes that TCR beta libraries were made. TCRdb processed the 5' RACE reads anew with MiXCR; each CDR3 protein has one entry. The sample records fewer than 750,000 distinct CDR3 sequences, 15% to 20% being singletons. Specimen: blood, either unsorted or a sorted T cell fraction (not recorded which). The rearrangement joins TRBV19 to TRBJ2-7; 7 nucleotides agree with TRBD2. This clonotype was sampled from a male donor with ankylosing spondylitis. The CDR3 is CASSDLAEKTTHEQYF. The CDR3 coding sequence is TGTGCCAGTAGTGACCTAGCGGAGAAGACTACCCACGAGCAGTACTTC. Supplemented by reference TRBV19 and TRBJ2-7, the full variable domain reads DGGITQSPKYLFRKEGQNVTLSCEQNLNHDAMYWYRQDPGQGLRLIYYSQIVNDFQKGDIAEGYSVSREKKESFPLTVTSAQKNPTAFYLCASSDLAEKTTHEQYFGPGTRLTVT.